The entry below gives a single TCR beta chain sequence along with its context. What it binds is unknown. With 5 bases removed from V and 4 bases from J, the gap between germline ends came to 11 bases. The CDR3 is made up of 13 amino acids. The germline CDR1 and CDR2 sequences are SGHNT and YENEEA. This entry comes from a study of immune evolution from preneoplasia to lung adenocarcinoma. Study-wide results and caveats: Top clone frequencies peaked in normal lung, apparently declining through invasive adenocarcinoma. KRAS-mutant nodules had the highest T cell clonality. Later-stage lesions seemingly showed higher T cell density and diversity than normal lung.

This table comes from immunoSEQ multiplex PCR, and its TCRdb copy is limited to in-frame clones, with some not included. The sample comprises some 4,600 clones, about four fifths of which are singletons, and more than 25% rests with the top ten. Sequences were obtained from FFPE invasive lung adenocarcinoma tissue. The V gene is TRBV11-3, the J gene TRBJ1-2; possible D gene TRBD1, 5 bases. The receptor was derived from a person between 35 and 65 years old with lung adenocarcinoma. Some clones in this sample may be carry-over from other donors' samples. The CDR3 coding sequence is TGTGCCAGCAGCCCTCGGACATTCTATGGCTACACCTTC. Translation: CASSPRTFYGYTF. Supplemented by reference TRBV11-3 and TRBJ1-2, the full variable domain reads EAGVVQSPRYKIIEKKQPVAFWCNPISGHNTLYWYLQNLGQGPELLIRYENEEAVDDSQLPKDRFSAERLKGVDSTLKIQPAELGDSAVYLCASSPRTFYGYTFGSGTRLTVV.